A single sample gave rise to the 14 T cell receptor beta chains below, sequenced in a study of T-cell memory formation after mild COVID-19. MiXCR was run by TCRdb on the 5' RACE reads, yielding one entry per CDR3 protein. This table has 150,000 to 200,000 distinct CDR3 sequences, under 14% appearing once. Sequencing was performed on PBMCs or a T cell subset sorted from them (not recorded which). The receptors come from a young man who had mild COVID-19 (a few samples of this study predate the infection). Cell type and time point are not known.

A remark on this clonotype: A much larger clone lies one base from this, so it may be a read error. The chain uses TRBV7-2 and TRBJ2-5, with TRBD1 as a possible D gene (5 bases). V lost 7 bases and J 3 bases, leaving 12 bases between the germline ends. CDR1 and CDR2 from the germline V gene are SGHTA and FQGNSA. The CDR3 length is 13 residues. The CDR3 sequence: CASIRQGEETQYF. The CDR3 DNA sequence: TGTGCCAGCATCCGGCAGGGCGAAGAGACCCAGTACTTC.

V is TRBV29-1 and J is TRBJ2-3, with D tentatively TRBD1 (5 bases). This CDR3 region has 15 residues. CDR1 and CDR2 (germline): SQVTM, ANQGSEA. V was clipped by 4 bases and J by 2 bases, with 16 bases between them. In nucleotides, the CDR3 is TGCAGCGTTGCAACGACAGCAGAATTCACAGATACGCAGTATTTT. Translated: CSVATTAEFTDTQYF.

The chain carries TRBV30 and TRBJ1-1; D possibly corresponds to TRBD1 (5 bases). CDR3 length: 15 amino acids. The V end was cut by 2 bases, the J end by 5 bases, with 18 bases between. The germline V gene has CDR1 GTSNPN and CDR2 SVGIG (reference sequence). Here the CDR3 reads CAWSLQGEAQTEAFF. CDR3 sequence (DNA): TGTGCCTGGAGTCTTCAGGGCGAAGCGCAGACTGAAGCTTTCTTT. The whole variable domain, remainder taken from reference TRBV30 and TRBJ1-1, is SQTIHQWPATLVQPVGSPLSLECTVEGTSNPNLYWYRQAAGRGLQLLFYSVGIGQISSEVPQNLSASRPQDRQFILSSKKLLLSDSGFYLCAWSLQGEAQTEAFFGQGTRLTVV.

The chain employs TRBV24-1 and TRBJ2-5; 9 positions match TRBD1. The junction had 4 bases not matched to a gene; V was cut back by 4 bases and J by 5 bases. In germline, CDR1 is KGHDR, CDR2 SFDVKD. The CDR3 covers 14 residues. The CDR3 loop is CATSETGGLETQYF. The CDR3 DNA is TGTGCCACCAGTGAGACAGGGGGTTTGGAGACCCAGTACTTC.

This clonotype was found many times. V is TRBV6-5 and J is TRBJ1-5; perhaps TRBD1 as D (5 bases). The V and J ends lost 6 bases and 3 bases respectively, with 15 bases between them. CDR1 MNHEY and CDR2 SVGAGI come from the germline V gene. The CDR3 sequence is 15 residues long. The CDR3 region has the DNA TGTGCCAGCAGGCCCCGGGGACTCCTCAATCAGCCCCAGCATTTT. Protein: CASRPRGLLNQPQHF.

This clonotype has at least ten counts. DNA of the CDR3: TGCGCCAGCAGCCAATTAAGTACTAGGAATGAGCAGTTCTTC. It codes for CASSQLSTRNEQFF. V and J are TRBV4-3 and TRBJ2-1; TRBD2 is a possible D gene (5 bases). V was trimmed by 2 bases and J by 7 bases, leaving 12 bases between them. The CDR3 is 14 amino acids. Per the germline V gene, CDR1 is LGHNA and CDR2 is YSLEER.

This clonotype has just a few counts. The rearrangement uses TRBV7-8 and TRBJ1-1, with D perhaps matching TRBD1 (5 bases). Germline assignment: CDR1 SGHVS and CDR2 FQNEAQ. The CDR3 runs to 15 residues. V was pared by 4 bases and J by 5 bases, with 17 bases between. The CDR3 sequence: CASSSAGGGGTEAFF. DNA for the CDR3: TGTGCCAGCAGCTCGGCGGGGGGAGGCGGAACTGAAGCTTTCTTT. Filled out from reference TRBV7-8 and TRBJ1-1, the complete variable domain reads GAGVSQSPRYKVAKRGQDVALRCDPISGHVSLFWYQQALGQGPEFLTYFQNEAQLDKSGLPSDRFFAERPEGSVSTLKIQRTQQEDSAVYLCASSSAGGGGTEAFFGQGTRLTVV.

This clonotype has ten or more counts. The chain recombines TRBV20-1 with TRBJ2-3; D unclear. Germline V CDR1 and CDR2: DFQATT, SNEGSKA (reference sequence). The V end lost 1 base, the J end lost 0 bases, and 14 bases lay between the germline ends. This CDR3 has 16 amino acids. CDR3 bases: TGCAGTGCTAGAGTAGGTGGCGGTTCTAGCACAGATACGCAGTATTTT. Protein: CSARVGGGSSTDTQYF.

V is TRBV7-8 and J is TRBJ2-5, with D possibly being TRBD2 (6 bases). This CDR3 is 15 amino acids long. V was cut by 7 bases and J by 4 bases, with 19 bases left in between. Germline CDR1 SGHVS, CDR2 FQNEAQ. CDR3 in amino acids: CASIPLSSGAETQYF. CDR3 bases: TGTGCCAGCATCCCACTGAGTAGCGGAGCAGAGACCCAGTACTTC.

This clonotype has more than one count but fewer than ten. V usage is TRBV6-2 or TRBV6-3 and J usage is TRBJ2-3; 14 bases align to TRBD2. This CDR3 is 14 amino acids long. Germline V gives CDR1 MNHEY, CDR2 SVGEGT. Trimming cost V 7 bases and J 9 bases; bases outside gene matches: 6. The CDR3 region has the DNA TGTGCCAGCACCTACGGGACTAGCGGGGGAACGCAGTATTTT. Its translation: CASTYGTSGGTQYF.

In this sample, this clonotype turned up a few times. The rearrangement uses TRBV18 and TRBJ2-5; the match to TRBD1 covers 9 bases. The CDR3 is made up of 16 amino acids. The junction had 7 bases not matched to a gene; V was cut back by 3 bases and J by 2 bases. The V gene's germline CDR1 is KGHSH and CDR2 LQKENI. In DNA, the CDR3 is TGTGCCAGCTCACCGGGTCTAGGGACAGGGCAAGAGACCCAGTACTTC. This codes for CASSPGLGTGQETQYF. Full variable domain (missing parts from reference TRBV18 and TRBJ2-5): NAGVMQNPRHLVRRRGQEARLRCSPMKGHSHVYWYRQLPEEGLKFMVYLQKENIIDESGMPKERFSAEFPKEGPSILRIQQVVRGDSAAYFCASSPGLGTGQETQYFGPGTRLLVL.

This sequence joins TRBV5-4 and TRBJ2-1; TRBD2 matches 11 bases. This CDR3 comprises 15 residues. Germline loops: CDR1 SGHNT, CDR2 YYREEE (reference sequence). The trim removed 5 bases at V and 2 bases at J, leaving 3 bases unmatched. The CDR3 region has the DNA TGTGCCAGCAGGCTAGCGGGGGGCACCTACAATGAGCAGTTCTTC. Amino acids: CASRLAGGTYNEQFF.

This clonotype was found many times. V is TRBV4-3 and J is TRBJ1-1, with D tentatively TRBD1 (5 bases). V was clipped by 1 base and J by 5 bases, with 11 bases between them. This CDR3 is 14 amino acids long. CDR1 is LGHNA, CDR2 YSLEER, per germline. CDR3 region: CASSQVGGETEAFF. For the CDR3, the DNA is TGCGCCAGCAGCCAAGTGGGGGGGGAGACTGAAGCTTTCTTT.

The chain employs TRBV20-1 and TRBJ1-1; the match to TRBD1 covers 9 bases. J was trimmed by 3 bases and V by 2 bases; bases with no gene match: 1. Germline values: CDR1 DFQATT, CDR2 SNEGSKA (reference sequence). This CDR3 is 13 amino acids long. The CDR3 loop is CSARTGGYTEAFF. As DNA, the CDR3 is TGCAGTGCTAGAACAGGGGGCTACACTGAAGCTTTCTTT.